Below are 7 T cell receptor beta chains sequenced from a single sample in a study of identifying expanded T cells in peripheral blood. Only in-frame clones appear in the TCRdb table, and some are missing; sequencing was by immunoSEQ multiplex PCR. The sample gives around 90,000 clones, roughly 88% of which show up once; under 4.5% is in the top ten. The sample was blood. The receptors here all came from a person aged 18 to 70 in good health.

V and J are TRBV27 and TRBJ1-4; D ambiguous. With 3 bases removed from V and 5 bases from J, the gap between germline ends came to 10 bases. The CDR3 totals 14 residues. Per germline, CDR1 MNHEY and CDR2 SMNVEV (reference sequence). The CDR3 bases are TGTGCCAGCAGTTTTCGCTCCCTAAATGAAAAACTGTTTTTT. Translation gives CASSFRSLNEKLFF.

The chain has TRBV28 and TRBJ2-1, with D uncertain. Germline V lookup: CDR1 MDHEN, CDR2 SYDVKM. The CDR3 length is 12 residues. Trimming took 3 bases from V and 8 from J, leaving 8 bases between them. CDR3: CASSFSADEQFF. CDR3 coding DNA: TGTGCCAGCAGTTTCTCGGCCGATGAGCAGTTCTTC.

This chain joins TRBV28 and TRBJ2-5; D uncertain. This CDR3 spans 14 amino acids. Trimming removed 2 bases at V and 3 bases at J, with 10 bases between. Per the germline V gene, CDR1 is MDHEN and CDR2 is SYDVKM. The CDR3 protein is CASSLLGGKETQYF. CDR3 nucleotides: TGTGCCAGCAGTTTACTGGGCGGAAAAGAGACCCAGTACTTC.

This clone has only one observation. The V and J genes are TRBV7-9 and TRBJ2-5, with D unresolved. The CDR3 contains 12 residues. V was cut by 6 bases and J by 5 bases, with 10 bases left in between. CDR1 is SEHNR, CDR2 FQNEAQ, per germline (reference sequence). This CDR3 is CASSRPPETQYF. CDR3 in DNA: TGTGCCAGCAGTCGACCCCCTGAGACCCAGTACTTC.

V is TRBV4-3 and J is TRBJ2-7; 9 bases align to TRBD1. V gave up 9 bases and J gave up 3 bases; unmatched junction bases: 6. This CDR3 is built from 13 residues. Germline-derived CDR1 and CDR2 are LGHNA and YSLEER. The CDR3 here is CASNPGQGYEQYF. For the CDR3, the DNA is TGCGCCAGTAACCCGGGACAGGGCTACGAGCAGTACTTC.

The V and J genes are TRBV11-3 and TRBJ2-1; 10 bases line up with TRBD2. Losses at the gene ends were 5 bases for V and 6 bases for J; bases not matched to a gene: 7. CDR1 and CDR2 (germline): SGHNT, YENEEA. This CDR3 region has 15 residues. The CDR3 DNA sequence: TGTGCCAGCAGCCCGAGAAGCGGGAGGGGCAATGAGCAGTTCTTC. It is translated as CASSPRSGRGNEQFF. The whole variable domain, remainder taken from reference TRBV11-3 and TRBJ2-1, is EAGVVQSPRYKIIEKKQPVAFWCNPISGHNTLYWYLQNLGQGPELLIRYENEEAVDDSQLPKDRFSAERLKGVDSTLKIQPAELGDSAVYLCASSPRSGRGNEQFFGPGTRLTVL.

The rearrangement joins TRBV6-4 to TRBJ1-5, with D possibly matching TRBD1 (5 bases). V dropped 3 bases and J dropped 0 bases, with 24 bases sitting between them. The CDR3 is made up of 20 amino acids. Germline V CDR1 and CDR2: MRHNA, SNTAGT. This chain's CDR3 is CASSENYRYRSAYSNQPQHF. CDR3 bases: TGTGCCAGCAGTGAAAACTACAGGTATCGTTCGGCATATAGCAATCAGCCCCAGCATTTT.